This entry lists 26 T cell receptor beta chains sequenced from one sample in a study of identical twins. TCRdb passed the 5' RACE reads through MiXCR, listing each CDR3 protein once. This sample has about 890,000 distinct CDR3 sequences, with about 12% found just once. These data also formed part of another study, on yellow fever vaccine responses in identical twins.

Sequenced material: PBMCs. These receptors all stem from a woman aged 18-29 years in good health.

This clonotype appeared a few times. This chain connects TRBV18 to TRBJ2-1; 9 nucleotides align to TRBD2. Germline CDR1 and CDR2: KGHSH and LQKENI. The CDR3 length is 16 residues. Losses at the gene ends were 0 bases for V and 2 bases for J; bases not matched to a gene: 2. The CDR3 nucleotides read TGTGCCAGCTCACCACCCCTAGCGGGGACCTACAATGAGCAGTTCTTC. Its translation: CASSPPLAGTYNEQFF.

This clonotype has only a few counts. This sequence joins TRBV6-5 and TRBJ2-6; 8 bases line up with TRBD1. The germline V gene encodes CDR1 MNHEY and CDR2 SVGAGI. The ends lost 2 bases at V and 6 bases at J; junction bases unmatched: 12. The CDR3 runs 18 residues. CDR3 sequence: CASSYPGTGSLQANVLTF. The CDR3 DNA follows: TGTGCCAGCAGTTACCCAGGGACAGGATCTCTCCAGGCCAACGTCCTGACTTTC.

The chain combines TRBV28 with TRBJ2-5; 8 bases map to TRBD1. The CDR3 is 14 residues long. The germline CDR1 and CDR2 sequences are MDHEN and SYDVKM. V gave up 5 bases and J gave up 4 bases; unmatched junction bases: 6. The CDR3 sequence: CASSHRTGLETQYF. The CDR3 region has the DNA TGTGCCAGCAGTCACAGGACAGGGTTAGAGACCCAGTACTTC.

This clonotype was observed a handful of times. The J gene is TRBJ1-4, the V gene TRBV15; D gene uncertain. V lost 6 bases to trimming and J lost 8 bases, with 4 bases between them. The CDR3 sequence is 10 residues long. Germline V gives CDR1 LNHNV, CDR2 YYDKDF (reference sequence). The CDR3 DNA is TGTGCCACCAGTGGGGAAAAACTGTTTTTT. It specifies CATSGEKLFF.

This clonotype has only a few counts. The chain uses TRBV7-9 and TRBJ2-1, with a possible D match to TRBD1 (6 bases). CDR3 length equals 14 residues. CDR1 SEHNR and CDR2 FQNEAQ come from the germline V gene (reference sequence). Trimming pared 6 bases from V and 5 bases from J, leaving 14 bases between. CDR3 bases: TGTGCCAGCAGAATCTTGGGGGCTCACAATGAGCAGTTCTTC. Protein: CASRILGAHNEQFF.

J is TRBJ1-2 and V is TRBV27; unclear D gene. Germline lookup yields CDR1 MNHEY and CDR2 SMNVEV (reference sequence). With 3 bases removed from V and 2 bases from J, the gap between germline ends came to 13 bases. This CDR3 is 15 amino acids long. CDR3 nucleotide sequence: TGTGCCAGCAGTTTGTCTCCGACACTAAACTATGGCTACACCTTC. It is translated as CASSLSPTLNYGYTF.

The rearrangement uses TRBV5-1 and TRBJ1-1; D not certain. The CDR3 is 13 residues long. Trimming took 0 bases from V and 2 from J, leaving 5 bases between them. Germline CDR1 and CDR2: SGHRS and YFSETQ. The CDR3 sequence: CASSLVANTEAFF. Written as DNA, the CDR3 is TGCGCCAGCAGCTTGGTCGCAAACACTGAAGCTTTCTTT.

J is TRBJ2-5 and V is TRBV10-3; 7 bases line up with TRBD2. From germline, CDR1 is ENHRY and CDR2 SYGVKD. The CDR3 sequence is 16 residues long. With V trimmed by 2 bases and J by 3 bases, 9 bases remained unmatched. For the CDR3, the DNA is TGTGCCATCAGTGAGAAGACTAGCCCACTCGAAGAGACCCAGTACTTC. Residues: CAISEKTSPLEETQYF.

This clonotype turned up a few times. The chain is built from TRBV19 and TRBJ2-5; 7 nucleotides agree with TRBD2. V shed 4 bases and J 3 bases; nucleotides not matched to a gene: 2. The CDR3 spans 13 residues. Germline loops: CDR1 LNHDA, CDR2 SQIVND (reference sequence). In nucleotides, the CDR3 is TGTGCCAGTAGTACGGGACTAAAAGAGACCCAGTACTTC. Its translation is CASSTGLKETQYF.

The CDR3 reads CASSNAGTGDTQYF. CDR3 sequence (DNA): TGTGCCAGCAGCAATGCGGGTACGGGAGATACGCAGTATTTT. V and J are TRBV7-3 and TRBJ2-3, with D tentatively TRBD2 (5 bases). The V end lost 5 bases, the J end lost 5 bases, and 14 bases lay between the germline ends. CDR3 size: 14 residues. Germline loops: CDR1 SGHTA, CDR2 FQGTGA.

This clonotype turned up a few times. This rearrangement joins TRBV6-2 or TRBV6-3 to TRBJ1-4, with D possibly matching TRBD1 (6 bases). The germline V and J ends were trimmed by 5 bases and 2 bases, with 24 bases remaining between them. The CDR3 is 19 amino acids. Per the germline V gene, CDR1 is MNHEY and CDR2 is SVGEGT. The CDR3 here is CASSNINPTGAHTNEKLFF. CDR3 coding DNA: TGTGCCAGCAGTAACATCAACCCGACGGGGGCGCATACTAATGAAAAACTGTTTTTT.

This clonotype has only a few counts. The CDR3 is CASSQDASGSSYEQYF. The CDR3 coding sequence is TGTGCCAGCAGCCAAGATGCAAGCGGGAGCTCCTACGAGCAGTACTTC. The chain is built from TRBV4-2 and TRBJ2-7; TRBD2 agrees at 8 bases. Trimming took 0 bases from V and 0 from J; bases not matched to a gene: 4. CDR1 LGHNA and CDR2 YNFKEQ come from the germline V gene. The CDR3 has 16 residues.

The J gene is TRBJ2-7, the V gene TRBV7-6; D may be TRBD1 (6 bases). Trimming stripped 5 bases from V and 0 bases from J, with 23 bases between. The CDR3 has 18 amino acids. From germline, CDR1 is SGHVS and CDR2 FNYEAQ. CDR3 sequence reads: CASSHIQGKRQDSYEQYF. In nucleotides, the CDR3 is TGTGCCAGCAGCCATATCCAGGGGAAACGACAGGACTCCTACGAGCAGTACTTC.

This clonotype was seen a handful of times. The chain couples TRBV6-2 or TRBV6-3 to TRBJ2-7; D may be TRBD1 or TRBD2 (5 bases each). This CDR3 contains 14 residues. V was cut by 6 bases and J by 3 bases, with 15 bases left in between. The germline V gene has CDR1 MNHEY and CDR2 SVGEGT. The CDR3 region has the DNA TGTGCCAGCAGCCCCCCGGGACCCATCTACGAGCAGTACTTC. Amino acid sequence: CASSPPGPIYEQYF.

This clonotype was counted only a few times. The junction shows a germline mismatch at one end, possibly a read error. The chain joins TRBV12-3 or TRBV12-4 to TRBJ2-1; the match to TRBD2 covers 12 bases. CDR3 length: 19 residues. The CDR3 is CAISLALAGGSSSYNEQFF. CDR3 nucleotides: TGTGCCATCAGTTTGGCACTAGCGGGAGGCTCCAGCTCCTACAATGAGCAGTTCTTC.

This clonotype was found a few times. The J gene is TRBJ2-1, the V gene TRBV11-2, with TRBD2 matching 7 bases. The trim removed 8 bases at V and 16 bases at J, leaving 11 bases unmatched. Germline CDR1 is SGHAT and CDR2 is FQNNGV. The CDR3 is made up of 11 amino acids. The CDR3 protein is CASGEGSLLFF. DNA for the CDR3: TGTGCCAGCGGGGAGGGGTCCCTTTTATTCTTC.

There are a few counts of this clonotype. The CDR3 nucleotides are TGCGCCAGCAGCTTGGGGCCCAGACAGGGGAGTAGCACAGATACGCAGTATTTT. Its protein is CASSLGPRQGSSTDTQYF. The rearrangement uses TRBV5-1 and TRBJ2-3; 8 bases line up with TRBD1. J gave up 0 bases and V 0 bases, and 9 bases lay outside the gene matches. Germline V CDR1 and CDR2: SGHRS, YFSETQ. The CDR3 loop spans 18 amino acids.

This chain uses TRBV20-1 with TRBJ2-2, with 8 bases matching TRBD2. Trimming removed 3 bases from V and 2 bases from J; junction bases left unmatched: 2. The CDR3 is made up of 14 amino acids. CDR1 is DFQATT, CDR2 SNEGSKA, per germline (reference sequence). The CDR3 coding sequence is TGCAGTGCTAGCACTAGCGGAAACACCGGGGAGCTGTTTTTT. Its protein product is CSASTSGNTGELFF.

There are a few counts of this clonotype. V usage is TRBV24-1 and J usage is TRBJ2-2; TRBD2 agrees at 8 bases. This CDR3 spans 17 amino acids. After removal of 3 bases from V and 5 bases from J, the junction contained 10 bases not matched to a gene. The germline CDR1 and CDR2 sequences are KGHDR and SFDVKD. In DNA, the CDR3 is TGTGCCACCAGTGATCTTCCGGGAGGGCCATGGACCGGGGAGCTGTTTTTT. Protein product: CATSDLPGGPWTGELFF.

The CDR3 region is CASSQIAGLLWETQYF. The CDR3 DNA reads as TGTGCCAGCAGCCAGATAGCGGGCCTCCTGTGGGAGACCCAGTACTTC. V is TRBV7-6 and J is TRBJ2-5; 7 nucleotides agree with TRBD2. Per germline, CDR1 SGHVS and CDR2 FNYEAQ. With 5 bases clipped from V and 5 bases from J, the junction kept 14 bases outside the gene matches. The CDR3 runs 16 residues.

The chain is built from TRBV24-1 and TRBJ2-7; TRBD1 matches at 9 bases. Germline V gene lookup returns CDR1 KGHDR and CDR2 SFDVKD. Unmatched junction bases numbered 4, after V lost 1 base and J lost 4 bases. CDR3 size: 15 residues. CDR3 amino acids: CATSDLNRGRYEQYV. CDR3 sequence (DNA): TGTGCCACCAGTGATTTAAACAGGGGGCGATACGAGCAGTACGTC.

In this sample, this clonotype turned up a few times. The rearrangement links TRBV5-4 to TRBJ2-1; 11 nucleotides match TRBD2. CDR1 SGHNT and CDR2 YYREEE come from the germline V gene (reference sequence). J was trimmed by 11 bases and V by 4 bases; bases with no gene match: 8. The CDR3 is made up of 14 amino acids. The DNA for the CDR3 is TGTGCCAGCAGCCTACTAGCGGGGGCCCCCCAGCAGTTCTTC. It specifies CASSLLAGAPQQFF.

The chain couples TRBV28 to TRBJ2-1; D remains ambiguous. This CDR3 has 16 residues. Germline CDR1 reads MDHEN; CDR2 reads SYDVKM. Trimming pared 4 bases from V and 4 bases from J, leaving 17 bases between. CDR3 nucleotides: TGTGCCAGCAGTTCATACCCTAGTAACCCGTACAATGAGCAGTTCTTC. This sequence encodes CASSSYPSNPYNEQFF.

This clonotype was picked up many times. The genes are TRBV4-1 and TRBJ1-1, with a weak D call TRBD1 (6 bases). CDR3 size: 13 residues. V gave up 4 bases and J gave up 5 bases, with 11 bases separating them. Germline V gene lookup returns CDR1 MGHRA and CDR2 YSYEKL. CDR3 DNA sequence: TGCGCCAGCAGCCCAACAGGGTTAACTGAAGCTTTCTTT. This codes for CASSPTGLTEAFF.

The CDR3 loop reads CSAYSGDSYNEQFF. The CDR3 DNA reads as TGCAGTGCCTATAGCGGTGACTCCTACAATGAGCAGTTCTTC. V and J are TRBV20-1 and TRBJ2-1, with D perhaps matching TRBD2 (6 bases). This CDR3 has 14 residues. V gave up 6 bases and J gave up 0 bases, with 12 bases separating them. Germline V lookup: CDR1 DFQATT, CDR2 SNEGSKA (reference sequence).

This clonotype was observed a handful of times. This chain joins TRBV20-1 and TRBJ2-1; no clear D gene. The germline V and J ends were trimmed by 3 bases and 0 bases, with 6 bases remaining between them. Germline values: CDR1 DFQATT, CDR2 SNEGSKA (reference sequence). The CDR3 is made up of 13 amino acids. This chain's CDR3 is CSASVGSYNEQFF. DNA of the CDR3: TGCAGTGCTAGCGTAGGCTCCTACAATGAGCAGTTCTTC.